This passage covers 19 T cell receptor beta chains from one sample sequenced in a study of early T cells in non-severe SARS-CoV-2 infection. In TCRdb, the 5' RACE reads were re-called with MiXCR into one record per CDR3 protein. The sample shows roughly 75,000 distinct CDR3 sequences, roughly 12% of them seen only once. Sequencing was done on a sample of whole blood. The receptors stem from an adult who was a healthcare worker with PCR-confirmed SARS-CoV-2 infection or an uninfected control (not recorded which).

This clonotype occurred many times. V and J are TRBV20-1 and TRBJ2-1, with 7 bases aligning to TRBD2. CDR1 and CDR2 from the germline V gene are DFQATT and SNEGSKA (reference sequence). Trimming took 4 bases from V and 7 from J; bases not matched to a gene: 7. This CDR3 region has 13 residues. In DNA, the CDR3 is TGCAGTGCTACGGGGGGAGAAGTGAATGAGCAGTTCTTC. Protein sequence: CSATGGEVNEQFF.

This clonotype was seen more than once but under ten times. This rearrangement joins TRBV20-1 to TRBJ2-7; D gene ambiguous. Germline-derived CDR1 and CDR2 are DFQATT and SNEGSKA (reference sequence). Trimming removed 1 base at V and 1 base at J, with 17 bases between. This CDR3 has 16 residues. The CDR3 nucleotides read TGCAGTGCTAGAGGGACCGCCTATGCGCGGTCCTACGAGCAGTACTTC. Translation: CSARGTAYARSYEQYF.

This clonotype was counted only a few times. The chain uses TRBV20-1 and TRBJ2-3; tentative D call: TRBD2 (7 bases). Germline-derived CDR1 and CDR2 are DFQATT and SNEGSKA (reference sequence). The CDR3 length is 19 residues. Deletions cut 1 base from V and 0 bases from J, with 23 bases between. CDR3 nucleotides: TGCAGTGCTAGAGGACAGGCGCTCGGCGGGAGCCCAAGCACAGATACGCAGTATTTT. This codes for CSARGQALGGSPSTDTQYF.

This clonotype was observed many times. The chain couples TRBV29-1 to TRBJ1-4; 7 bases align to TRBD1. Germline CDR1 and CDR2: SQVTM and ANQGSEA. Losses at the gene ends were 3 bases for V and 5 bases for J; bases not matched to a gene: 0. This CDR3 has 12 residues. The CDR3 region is CSVDRGNEKLFF. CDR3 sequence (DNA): TGCAGCGTTGACAGGGGGAATGAAAAACTGTTTTTT.

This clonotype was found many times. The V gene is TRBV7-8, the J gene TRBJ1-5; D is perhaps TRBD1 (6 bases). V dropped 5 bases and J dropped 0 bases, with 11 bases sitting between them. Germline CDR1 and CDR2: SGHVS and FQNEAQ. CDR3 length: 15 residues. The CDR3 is CASSPDRTSNQPQHF. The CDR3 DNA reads TGTGCCAGCAGCCCCGACAGGACTAGCAATCAGCCCCAGCATTTT. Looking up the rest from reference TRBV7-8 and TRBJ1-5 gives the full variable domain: GAGVSQSPRYKVAKRGQDVALRCDPISGHVSLFWYQQALGQGPEFLTYFQNEAQLDKSGLPSDRFFAERPEGSVSTLKIQRTQQEDSAVYLCASSPDRTSNQPQHFGDGTRLSIL.

Written as DNA, the CDR3 is TGTGCCAGCAGCTTGAACTTGCGCGAACGACCCTACGAGCAGTACTTC. The encoded protein is CASSLNLRERPYEQYF. The V and J genes are TRBV5-6 and TRBJ2-7; D remains unclear. Trimming pared 1 base from V and 2 bases from J, leaving 16 bases between. The CDR3 extends over 16 amino acids. Germline V lookup: CDR1 SGHDT, CDR2 YYEEEE.

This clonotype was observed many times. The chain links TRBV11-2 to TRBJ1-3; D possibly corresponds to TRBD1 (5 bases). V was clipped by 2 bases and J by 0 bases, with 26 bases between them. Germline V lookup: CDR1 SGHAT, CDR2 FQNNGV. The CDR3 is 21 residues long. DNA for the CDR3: TGTGCCAGCAGCTTATGGAGGGGTCGGGAGTATGTCCCGAGCTCTGGAAACACCATATATTTT. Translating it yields CASSLWRGREYVPSSGNTIYF.

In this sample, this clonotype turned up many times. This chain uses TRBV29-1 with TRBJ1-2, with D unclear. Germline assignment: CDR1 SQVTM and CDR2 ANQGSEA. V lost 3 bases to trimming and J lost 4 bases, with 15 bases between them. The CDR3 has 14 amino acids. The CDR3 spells CSVEVQELLYGYTF. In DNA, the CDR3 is TGCAGCGTTGAGGTCCAGGAACTCCTCTATGGCTACACCTTC.

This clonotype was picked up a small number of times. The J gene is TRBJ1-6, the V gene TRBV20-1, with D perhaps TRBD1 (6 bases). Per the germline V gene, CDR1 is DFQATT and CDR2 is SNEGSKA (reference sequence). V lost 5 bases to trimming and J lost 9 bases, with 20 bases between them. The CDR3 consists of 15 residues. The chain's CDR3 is CSAPGGGLLGSPLHF. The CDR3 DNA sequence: TGCAGTGCTCCTGGAGGGGGGCTATTAGGTTCACCCCTCCACTTT.

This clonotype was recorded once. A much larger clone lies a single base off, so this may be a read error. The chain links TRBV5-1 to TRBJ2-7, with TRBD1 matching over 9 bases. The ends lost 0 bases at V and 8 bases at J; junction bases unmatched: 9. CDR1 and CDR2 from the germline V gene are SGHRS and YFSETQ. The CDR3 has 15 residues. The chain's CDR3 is CASSLGTGGLYKQYF. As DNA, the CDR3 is TGCGCCAGCAGCTTGGGCACAGGGGGCTTGTACAAGCAGTACTTC.

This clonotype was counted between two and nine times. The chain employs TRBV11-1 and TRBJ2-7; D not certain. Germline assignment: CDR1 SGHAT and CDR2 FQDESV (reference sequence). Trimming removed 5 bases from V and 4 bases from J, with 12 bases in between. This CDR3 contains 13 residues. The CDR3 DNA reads TGTGCCAGCAGCCCCGGACCTCTATACGAGCAGTACTTC. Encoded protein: CASSPGPLYEQYF.

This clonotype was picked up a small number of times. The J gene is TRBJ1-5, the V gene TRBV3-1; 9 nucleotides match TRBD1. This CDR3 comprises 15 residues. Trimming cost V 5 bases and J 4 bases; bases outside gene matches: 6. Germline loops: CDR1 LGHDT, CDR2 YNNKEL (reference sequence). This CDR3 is CASSSRTGENQPQHF. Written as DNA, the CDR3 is TGTGCCAGCAGCTCCCGGACAGGGGAAAATCAGCCCCAGCATTTT.

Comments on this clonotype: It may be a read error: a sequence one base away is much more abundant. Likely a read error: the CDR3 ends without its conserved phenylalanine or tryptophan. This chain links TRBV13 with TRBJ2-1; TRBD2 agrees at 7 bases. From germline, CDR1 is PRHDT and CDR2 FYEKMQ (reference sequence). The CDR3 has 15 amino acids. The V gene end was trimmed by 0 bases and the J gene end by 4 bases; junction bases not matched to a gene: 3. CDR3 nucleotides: TGTGCCAGCAGCTTAGGGACTAGCCGTTACAATGAGCAGTTCTAC. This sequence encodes CASSLGTSRYNEQFY.

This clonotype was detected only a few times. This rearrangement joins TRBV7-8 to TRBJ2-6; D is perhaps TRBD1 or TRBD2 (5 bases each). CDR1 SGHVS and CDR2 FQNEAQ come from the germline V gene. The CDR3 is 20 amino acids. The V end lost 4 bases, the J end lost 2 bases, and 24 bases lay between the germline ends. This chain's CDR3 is CASSSYRNLVGVAGANVLTF. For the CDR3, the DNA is TGTGCCAGCAGCTCCTACAGGAACTTGGTGGGAGTAGCTGGGGCCAACGTCCTGACTTTC.

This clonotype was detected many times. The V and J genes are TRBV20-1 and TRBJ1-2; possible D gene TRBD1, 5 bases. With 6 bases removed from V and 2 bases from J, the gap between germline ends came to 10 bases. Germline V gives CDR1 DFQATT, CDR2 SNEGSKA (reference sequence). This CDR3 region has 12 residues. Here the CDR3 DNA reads TGCAGTGCCCAGACAGAGAACTATGGCTACACCTTC. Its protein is CSAQTENYGYTF.

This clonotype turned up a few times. CDR3 loop: CSSYQINYGYTF. The CDR3 nucleotides read TGCAGCTCATATCAGATTAACTATGGCTACACCTTC. This rearrangement joins TRBV29-1 to TRBJ1-2; the D is unclear. The CDR3 spans 12 residues. Per the germline V gene, CDR1 is SQVTM and CDR2 is ANQGSEA. Between the trimmed V and J ends, which lost 8 bases and 1 base, there was a span of 11 bases.

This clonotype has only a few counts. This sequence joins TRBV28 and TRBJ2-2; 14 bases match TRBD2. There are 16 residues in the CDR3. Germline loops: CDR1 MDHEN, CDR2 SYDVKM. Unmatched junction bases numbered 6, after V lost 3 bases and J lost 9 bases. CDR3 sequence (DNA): TGTGCCAGCAGTTTTGGACTAGCGGGAGGTCGCCGGGAGCTGTTTTTT. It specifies CASSFGLAGGRRELFF.

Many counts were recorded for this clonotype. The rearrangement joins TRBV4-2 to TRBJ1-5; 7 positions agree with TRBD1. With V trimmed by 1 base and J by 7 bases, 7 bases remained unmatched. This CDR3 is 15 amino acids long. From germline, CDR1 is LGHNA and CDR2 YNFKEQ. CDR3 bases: TGTGCCAGCAGCCAAGGACAGGGATCAGCCCAGCCCCAGCATTTT. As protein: CASSQGQGSAQPQHF.

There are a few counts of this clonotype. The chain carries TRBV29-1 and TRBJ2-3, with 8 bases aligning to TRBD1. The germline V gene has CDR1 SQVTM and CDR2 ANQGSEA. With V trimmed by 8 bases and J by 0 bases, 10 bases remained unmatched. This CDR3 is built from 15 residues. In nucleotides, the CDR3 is TGCAGCTTTACCCAGGGGGCGCGGAGCACAGATACGCAGTATTTT. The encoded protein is CSFTQGARSTDTQYF.